A single sample gave rise to the 29 T cell receptor beta chains below, sequenced in a study of cytomegalovirus exposure and HLA in healthy donors. The PCR ran on 60 Vbeta and 13 Jbeta primers. TCRdb's table, derived via immunoSEQ multiplex PCR, lists solely in-frame clones and lacks some. Among roughly 36,000 clones listed, just under 75% were seen once. The specimen sequenced was PBMCs. Receptors were obtained from a man under 40 in good health and CMV-seronegative.

V gene TRBV6-1 combines with J gene TRBJ2-7, with D hard to call. With 8 bases removed from V and 6 bases from J, the gap between germline ends came to 14 bases. The CDR3 consists of 12 residues. CDR1 MNHNS and CDR2 SASEGT come from the germline V gene. The CDR3 nucleotides read TGTGCCAGCCGCTCATTAGATCGCGAGCAGTACTTC. Protein: CASRSLDREQYF.

The chain employs TRBV6-4 and TRBJ2-3; 10 bases line up with TRBD2. The germline V gene encodes CDR1 MRHNA and CDR2 SNTAGT. The CDR3 extends over 16 amino acids. V was clipped by 0 bases and J by 4 bases; unmatched bases: 4. Here the CDR3 DNA reads TGTGCCAGCAGTGACTCAGCGGGGGGGAGCGCAGATACGCAGTATTTT. Its protein is CASSDSAGGSADTQYF.

The V call is TRBV28, the J call TRBJ2-5; no reliable D call. The J call is doubtful: the DNA matches TRBJ2-7 better. The CDR3 has 12 residues. The germline gives CDR1 MDHEN, CDR2 SYDVKM. The CDR3 region has the DNA TGTGCCAGCAGTTTAAGATTTTCCGAGCAGTACTTC. It codes for CASSLRFSEQYF.

J is TRBJ2-2 and V is TRBV5-1, with 8 bases identical to TRBD1. The ends lost 4 bases at V and 3 bases at J; junction bases unmatched: 8. This CDR3 contains 16 residues. CDR1 is SGHRS, CDR2 YFSETQ, per germline. This CDR3 is CASSGRQGADTGELFF. The CDR3 DNA reads as TGCGCCAGCAGCGGTCGCCAGGGGGCAGACACCGGGGAGCTGTTTTTT.

The rearrangement uses TRBV28 and TRBJ2-3; 8 bases line up with TRBD1. Germline CDR1 is MDHEN and CDR2 is SYDVKM. The length of the CDR3 is 16 residues. V shed 6 bases and J 2 bases; nucleotides not matched to a gene: 10. This chain's CDR3 is CASSGGQGLYTDTQYF. The CDR3 coding sequence is TGTGCCAGCAGCGGAGGACAGGGCCTCTACACAGATACGCAGTATTTT.

The chain is built from TRBV6-1 and TRBJ1-3, with a tentative D call TRBD1 (6 bases). The CDR3 runs to 13 residues. The V and J ends lost 6 bases and 4 bases respectively, with 10 bases between them. CDR1 is MNHNS, CDR2 SASEGT, per germline. The DNA for the CDR3 is TGTGCCAGCAGGGCTACAGGGGGAAACACCATATATTTT. This codes for CASRATGGNTIYF.

This clone turned up a few times. Written as DNA, the CDR3 is TGTGCCAGCAGCTTAGTCGCGGCAAACACTGAAGCTTTCTTT. Its translation is CASSLVAANTEAFF. The chain employs TRBV7-8 and TRBJ1-1; D not resolved. Trimming stripped 1 base from V and 2 bases from J, with 8 bases between. Germline V gives CDR1 SGHVS, CDR2 FQNEAQ. The CDR3 is 14 residues long.

This clone came up a few times. The rearrangement uses TRBV5-5 and TRBJ1-6; D gene unclear. This CDR3 has 18 residues. Looked up from germline, CDR1 is SGHKS and CDR2 is YYEKEE (reference sequence). The ends were cut back, 7 bases at V and 9 bases at J, with 29 bases in the middle. The CDR3, as DNA: TGTGCCAGCTACCCAGGTGCGCTCTTCTCCGCCGAGCCTTCACCCCTCCACTTT. It is translated as CASYPGALFSAEPSPLHF.

This rearrangement joins TRBV18 to TRBJ1-1, with TRBD1 identical over 9 bases. The CDR3 is 20 residues long. From germline, CDR1 is KGHSH and CDR2 LQKENI. V shed 3 bases and J 4 bases; nucleotides not matched to a gene: 21. The CDR3 loop reads CASSPRIWDRAFVVGTEAFF. CDR3 sequence (DNA): TGTGCCAGCTCACCCAGAATTTGGGACAGGGCTTTTGTAGTAGGCACTGAAGCTTTCTTT.

The CDR3 sequence is CASSLRSSSGETQYF. CDR3 nucleotides: TGTGCCAGCAGCCTTCGAAGTAGTTCGGGAGAGACCCAGTACTTC. This rearrangement joins TRBV7-3 to TRBJ2-5, with D hard to call. Germline V gene sequence: CDR1 SGHTA, CDR2 FQGTGA. This CDR3 is built from 15 residues. The V end was cut by 5 bases, the J end by 4 bases, with 17 bases between.

This rearrangement joins TRBV19 to TRBJ1-5, with a possible D match to TRBD1 (6 bases). CDR3 length equals 12 residues. From germline, CDR1 is LNHDA and CDR2 SQIVND (reference sequence). V shed 5 bases and J shed 7 bases, with 9 bases lying between them. CDR3 sequence: CASSQGRQPQHF. The CDR3 region has the DNA TGTGCCAGTAGTCAGGGGCGACAGCCCCAGCATTTT.

The chain combines TRBV6-5 with TRBJ2-3; 11 bases map to TRBD2. Germline loops: CDR1 MNHEY, CDR2 SVGAGI. The CDR3 consists of 15 residues. With 3 bases clipped from V and 4 bases from J, the junction kept 3 bases outside the gene matches. In DNA, the CDR3 is TGTGCCAGCAGTTATACTAGCGGGAGATCAGATACGCAGTATTTT. Its translation is CASSYTSGRSDTQYF.

The chain recombines TRBV30 with TRBJ2-7; D gene unclear. Germline V gives CDR1 GTSNPN, CDR2 SVGIG (reference sequence). The CDR3 runs to 12 residues. Trimming left V 1 base short and J 3 bases short, with 7 bases between. CDR3 DNA sequence: TGTGCCTGGAGTGCTCTCAGCTACGAGCAGTACTTC. This encodes CAWSALSYEQYF.

The chain has TRBV5-1 and TRBJ2-7; TRBD2 matches 7 bases. V was pared by 4 bases and J by 5 bases, with 15 bases of the junction left unmatched. The germline V gene has CDR1 SGHRS and CDR2 YFSETQ. The CDR3 has 16 amino acids. CDR3 coding DNA: TGCGCCAGCAGCAACCGAGCGGGGCGACCTCCTGACGAGCAGTACTTC. Its translation is CASSNRAGRPPDEQYF.

This clone turned up a few times. The V gene is TRBV11-2, the J gene TRBJ1-5, with a tentative D call TRBD1 (6 bases). Germline CDR1 and CDR2: SGHAT and FQNNGV. This CDR3 region has 15 residues. The V end was cut by 2 bases, the J end by 3 bases, with 11 bases between. The CDR3 DNA reads as TGTGCCAGCAGCTTAACCCGGACAGACAATCAGCCCCAGCATTTT. Protein product: CASSLTRTDNQPQHF.

The genes are TRBV14 and TRBJ2-7, with TRBD2 as a possible D gene (5 bases). The V end lost 3 bases, the J end lost 3 bases, and 27 bases lay between the germline ends. Germline V gene lookup returns CDR1 SGHDN and CDR2 FVKESK. This CDR3 has 19 amino acids. CDR3 sequence: CASSHNGASIEGRVYEQYF. CDR3 nucleotides: TGTGCCAGCAGCCATAACGGAGCGAGCATCGAGGGAAGGGTCTACGAGCAGTACTTC.

The chain has TRBV7-8 and TRBJ2-7, with 9 bases that match TRBD1. Germline V lookup: CDR1 SGHVS, CDR2 FQNEAQ. Germline trimming cut 4 bases from V and 2 bases from J; bases unmatched to any gene: 9. The CDR3 consists of 16 residues. The CDR3 is CASSSHRDRDTYEQYF. The DNA of the CDR3 is TGTGCCAGCAGCTCCCACCGGGACAGGGATACCTACGAGCAGTACTTC. The full variable domain, its missing parts supplied by reference TRBV7-8 and TRBJ2-7, is GAGVSQSPRYKVAKRGQDVALRCDPISGHVSLFWYQQALGQGPEFLTYFQNEAQLDKSGLPSDRFFAERPEGSVSTLKIQRTQQEDSAVYLCASSSHRDRDTYEQYFGPGTRLTVT.

The J gene is TRBJ2-1, the V gene TRBV7-3; possibly TRBD2 for D (5 bases). With 0 bases removed from V and 15 bases from J, the gap between germline ends came to 18 bases. Germline assignment: CDR1 SGHTA and CDR2 FQGTGA. The CDR3 consists of 14 residues. This chain's CDR3 is CASSLTPELRDLFF. CDR3 coding DNA: TGTGCCAGCAGCTTAACTCCTGAATTGAGGGATCTGTTCTTC. Full variable domain (remainder filled in from reference TRBV7-3 and TRBJ2-1): GAGVSQTPSNKVTEKGKYVELRCDPISGHTALYWYRQSLGQGPEFLIYFQGTGAADDSGLPNDRFFAVRPEGSVSTLKIQRTERGDSAVYLCASSLTPELRDLFFGPGTRLTVL.

This chain joins TRBV2 and TRBJ2-5; D is perhaps TRBD1 (6 bases). This CDR3 is built from 17 residues. Trimming shortened V by 2 bases and J by 1 base, and 17 bases separated the two germline ends. CDR1 and CDR2 (germline): SNHLY, FYNNEI. CDR3 amino acids: CASSEWGFTRGQETQYF. CDR3 in DNA: TGTGCCAGCAGTGAATGGGGCTTTACCAGGGGCCAAGAGACCCAGTACTTC.

CDR3 loop: CASSLPGVGGAFF. The CDR3 DNA reads TGTGCCAGCAGTTTACCGGGGGTAGGTGGGGCTTTCTTT. The rearrangement joins TRBV28 to TRBJ1-1; D may be TRBD1 (5 bases). V dropped 2 bases and J dropped 11 bases, with 15 bases sitting between them. This CDR3 contains 13 residues. Germline CDR1 reads MDHEN; CDR2 reads SYDVKM.

This clone is a singleton in its sample. The chain carries TRBV7-9 and TRBJ2-1; TRBD2 agrees at 7 bases. Losses at the gene ends were 0 bases for V and 8 bases for J; bases not matched to a gene: 4. CDR3 length: 14 amino acids. Germline V gives CDR1 SEHNR, CDR2 FQNEAQ (reference sequence). The CDR3 coding sequence is TGTGCCAGCAGCTTAGCGGCGGGAGTCCATGAGCAGTTCTTC. Its protein is CASSLAAGVHEQFF.

As concerns this clone: A read error may account for a junction end that differs from germline. The chain couples TRBV6-1 to TRBJ1-2; 7 positions agree with TRBD1. This CDR3 region has 14 residues. The germline gives CDR1 MNHNS, CDR2 SASEGT. The CDR3 DNA sequence: TGTGCCAGCACCCGAACCGGGACAGACTATGGCTACCCCTTC. Translated, it gives CASTRTGTDYGYPF.

V and J are TRBV15 and TRBJ2-1, with 7 bases fitting TRBD2. The ends lost 1 base at V and 0 bases at J; junction bases unmatched: 15. This CDR3 contains 20 residues. Per germline, CDR1 LNHNV and CDR2 YYDKDF (reference sequence). CDR3 region: CATSRASSGSITSSYNEQFF. As DNA, the CDR3 is TGTGCCACCAGCAGAGCTTCTAGCGGCTCAATAACGAGCTCCTACAATGAGCAGTTCTTC.

This chain links TRBV6-5 with TRBJ2-3; 8 bases fit TRBD1. V shed 2 bases, J shed 0 bases, and the junction held 1 base outside the gene matches. The germline V gene encodes CDR1 MNHEY and CDR2 SVGAGI. There are 15 residues in the CDR3. The CDR3 bases are TGTGCCAGCAGTTACAGGGACAGGAGCACAGATACGCAGTATTTT. Protein: CASSYRDRSTDTQYF.

V and J are TRBV19 and TRBJ1-2; TRBD1 matches at 8 bases. Germline-derived CDR1 and CDR2 are LNHDA and SQIVND (reference sequence). Trimming took 8 bases from V and 6 from J; bases not matched to a gene: 8. The CDR3 is 13 amino acids. CDR3: CASSGQGPDGYTF. CDR3 nucleotides: TGTGCCAGTTCTGGACAGGGCCCCGATGGCTACACCTTC.

The chain recombines TRBV29-1 with TRBJ1-4, with 9 bases fitting TRBD1. Trimming took 7 bases from V and 7 from J; bases not matched to a gene: 13. Germline CDR1 reads SQVTM; CDR2 reads ANQGSEA. CDR3 length equals 15 residues. CDR3 in amino acids: CSASFNRGRREKLFF. CDR3 bases: TGCAGCGCCTCCTTTAACAGGGGGCGGCGTGAAAAACTGTTTTTT.

This clone was found a few times. The CDR3 reads CASRLLAGWETQYF. DNA of the CDR3: TGTGCCAGCAGGCTACTAGCGGGGTGGGAGACCCAGTACTTC. V is TRBV6-1 and J is TRBJ2-5, with 10 bases identical to TRBD2. The CDR3 has 14 residues. CDR1 is MNHNS, CDR2 SASEGT, per germline. The ends lost 6 bases at V and 5 bases at J; junction bases unmatched: 6.

This sequence joins TRBV5-1 and TRBJ1-3; 7 nucleotides line up with TRBD1. The V segment lost 5 bases and the J segment 0 bases; nucleotides outside the gene matches: 8. There are 16 residues in the CDR3. Per germline, CDR1 SGHRS and CDR2 YFSETQ. CDR3 in DNA: TGCGCCAGCAGGCGGGACAGTGGGAGCTCTGGAAACACCATATATTTT. It is translated as CASRRDSGSSGNTIYF.

The chain has TRBV5-1 and TRBJ2-2, with 7 nucleotides matching TRBD1. CDR1 and CDR2 (germline): SGHRS, YFSETQ. The CDR3 length is 14 residues. Losses at the gene ends were 4 bases for V and 1 base for J; bases not matched to a gene: 1. CDR3 loop: CASSRTGNTGELFF. DNA of the CDR3: TGCGCCAGCAGCCGGACAGGGAACACCGGGGAGCTGTTTTTT. Supplemented by reference TRBV5-1 and TRBJ2-2, the full variable domain reads KAGVTQTPRYLIKTRGQQVTLSCSPISGHRSVSWYQQTPGQGLQFLFEYFSETQRNKGNFPGRFSGRQFSNSRSEMNVSTLELGDSALYLCASSRTGNTGELFFGEGSRLTVL.